This T cell receptor beta chain was observed in a study of blood T cell repertoires in COVID-19. Study details: Both acute and convalescent COVID-19 samples were obtained from the United States, Italy and Spain. The cDNA or gDNA used as material had been derived from T cells, B-cell-depleted T cells, or PBMCs.

Data came from immunoSEQ multiplex PCR; TCRdb stores just in-frame clones and leaves some out. The sample consists of some 140,000 clones, approximately 84% of them appearing once. V was cut by 4 bases and J by 0 bases, with 11 bases left in between. This CDR3 region has 16 residues. Germline-derived CDR1 and CDR2 are SGHRS and YFSETQ. Sequencing input: peripheral blood. The rearrangement links TRBV5-1 to TRBJ1-6; D not certain. The TCR comes from a human donor in a cohort sampled during active COVID-19. The CDR3 region is CASSPSRDSYNSPLHF. The CDR3 region has the DNA TGCGCCAGCAGCCCCTCACGGGACTCCTATAATTCACCCCTCCACTTT.